This T cell receptor (beta chain) was recorded in a study of T cell responses to AZD1222 COVID-19 vaccine. Second doses that came at about 4 or about 12 weeks were put together. Study observations and caveats: Regions 160-218 and 743-854 dominated among vaccine-associated CD4 TCRs spanning spike. With two AZD1222 doses given, Spike-specific TCR breadth and depth both rose.

TCRdb's table, derived via immunoSEQ multiplex PCR, lists solely in-frame clones and lacks some. Of tens of thousands of clones listed, more than 70% are singletons. In the case of this clone: Its antigen is as yet unknown.

Unmatched junction bases numbered 20, after V lost 5 bases and J lost 10 bases. The CDR3 extends over 17 amino acids. Germline V gene sequence: CDR1 MNHEY, CDR2 SMNVEV (reference sequence). The material was peripheral blood, obtained 28 days after the second AZD1222 dose. The V call is TRBV27, the J call TRBJ1-1; 9 nucleotides agree with TRBD1. The clonotype was recovered from an adult who received the AZD1222 COVID-19 vaccine. The CDR3: CASSPWTGVPRTSLAFF. In nucleotides, the CDR3 is TGTGCCAGCAGTCCCTGGACAGGGGTACCTCGGACGTCTTTAGCTTTCTTT.